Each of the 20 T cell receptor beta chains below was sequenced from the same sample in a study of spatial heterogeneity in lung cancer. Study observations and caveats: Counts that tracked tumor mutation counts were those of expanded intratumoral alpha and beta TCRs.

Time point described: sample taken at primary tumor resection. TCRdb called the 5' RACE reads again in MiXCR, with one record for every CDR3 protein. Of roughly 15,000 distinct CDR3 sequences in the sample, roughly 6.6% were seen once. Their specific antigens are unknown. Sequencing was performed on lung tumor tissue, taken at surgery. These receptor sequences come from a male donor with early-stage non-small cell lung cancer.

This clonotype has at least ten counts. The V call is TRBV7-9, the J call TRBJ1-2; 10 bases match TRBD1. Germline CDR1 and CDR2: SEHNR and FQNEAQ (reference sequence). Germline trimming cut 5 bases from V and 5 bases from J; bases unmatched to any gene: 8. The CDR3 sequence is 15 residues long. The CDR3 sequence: CASSRQGAEVYGYTF. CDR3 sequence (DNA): TGTGCCAGCAGCCGACAGGGGGCGGAGGTATATGGCTACACCTTC.

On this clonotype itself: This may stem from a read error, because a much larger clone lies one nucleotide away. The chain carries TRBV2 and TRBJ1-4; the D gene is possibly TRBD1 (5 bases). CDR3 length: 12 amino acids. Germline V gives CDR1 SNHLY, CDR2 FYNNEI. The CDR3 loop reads CASRGDFRELLF. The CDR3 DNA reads TGTGCCAGCAGGGGGGACTTCAGGGAACTGCTTTTT.

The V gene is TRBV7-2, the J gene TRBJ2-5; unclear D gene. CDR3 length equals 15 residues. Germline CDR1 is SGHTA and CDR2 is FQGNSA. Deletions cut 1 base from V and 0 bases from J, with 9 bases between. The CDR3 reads CASSLVPGYQETQYF. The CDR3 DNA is TGTGCCAGCAGCTTAGTCCCCGGGTACCAAGAGACCCAGTACTTC. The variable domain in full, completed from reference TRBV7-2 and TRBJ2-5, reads GAGVSQSPSNKVTEKGKDVELRCDPISGHTALYWYRQSLGQGLEFLIYFQGNSAPDKSGLPSDRFSAERTGGSVSTLTIQRTQQEDSAVYLCASSLVPGYQETQYFGPGTRLLVL.

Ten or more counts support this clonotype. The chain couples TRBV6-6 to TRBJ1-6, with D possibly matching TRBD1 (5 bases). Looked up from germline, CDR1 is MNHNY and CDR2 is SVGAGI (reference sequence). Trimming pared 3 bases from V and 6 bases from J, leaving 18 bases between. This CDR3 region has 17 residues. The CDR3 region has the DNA TGTGCCAGCAGTTATTATCGGGGCGAGGGAGGTAATTCACCCCTCCACTTT. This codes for CASSYYRGEGGNSPLHF.

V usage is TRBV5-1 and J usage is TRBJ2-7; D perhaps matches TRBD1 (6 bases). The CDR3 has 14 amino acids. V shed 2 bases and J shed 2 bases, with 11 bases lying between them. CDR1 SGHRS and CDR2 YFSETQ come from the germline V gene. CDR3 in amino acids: CASSFTGSPYEQYF. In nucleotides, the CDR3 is TGCGCCAGCAGCTTTACAGGGTCCCCCTACGAGCAGTACTTC.

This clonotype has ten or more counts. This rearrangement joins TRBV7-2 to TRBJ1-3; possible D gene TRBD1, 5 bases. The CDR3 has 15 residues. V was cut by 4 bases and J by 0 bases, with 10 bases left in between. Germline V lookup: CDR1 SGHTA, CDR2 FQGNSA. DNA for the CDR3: TGTGCCAGCAGCTGGCGGGGGAGCTCTGGAAACACCATATATTTT. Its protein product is CASSWRGSSGNTIYF. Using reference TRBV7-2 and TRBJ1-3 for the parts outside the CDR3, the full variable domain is GAGVSQSPSNKVTEKGKDVELRCDPISGHTALYWYRQSLGQGLEFLIYFQGNSAPDKSGLPSDRFSAERTGGSVSTLTIQRTQQEDSAVYLCASSWRGSSGNTIYFGEGSWLTVV.

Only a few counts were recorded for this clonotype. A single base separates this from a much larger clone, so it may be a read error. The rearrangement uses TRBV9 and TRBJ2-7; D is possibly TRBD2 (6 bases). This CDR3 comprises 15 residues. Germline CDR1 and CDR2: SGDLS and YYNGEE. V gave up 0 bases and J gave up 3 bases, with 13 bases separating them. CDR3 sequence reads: CASSVGAGGGYEQYF. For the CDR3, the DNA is TGTGCCAGCAGCGTAGGGGCCGGGGGTGGCTACGAGCAGTACTTC.

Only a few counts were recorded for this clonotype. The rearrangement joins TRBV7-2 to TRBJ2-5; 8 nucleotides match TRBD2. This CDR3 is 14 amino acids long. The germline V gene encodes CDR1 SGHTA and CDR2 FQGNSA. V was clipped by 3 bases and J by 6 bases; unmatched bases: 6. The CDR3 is CASSLSGTRQTQYF. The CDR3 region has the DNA TGTGCCAGCAGCTTGAGTGGGACTAGGCAGACCCAGTACTTC.

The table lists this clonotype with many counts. CDR3 amino acids: CSVEASGSYNEQFF. CDR3 nucleotide sequence: TGCAGCGTTGAGGCTAGCGGGTCCTACAATGAGCAGTTCTTC. This rearrangement joins TRBV29-1 to TRBJ2-1, with TRBD2 matching 8 bases. The germline gives CDR1 SQVTM, CDR2 ANQGSEA. This CDR3 is 14 amino acids long. The V and J ends lost 3 bases and 1 base, in that order; junction bases with no gene match: 2.

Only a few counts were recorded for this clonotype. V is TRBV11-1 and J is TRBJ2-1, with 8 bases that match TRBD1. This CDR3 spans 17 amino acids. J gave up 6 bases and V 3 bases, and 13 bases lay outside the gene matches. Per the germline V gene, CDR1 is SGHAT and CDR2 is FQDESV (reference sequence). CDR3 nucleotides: TGTGCCAGCAGCTTCCCTCCCGGGACAGGCGGTATCAATGAGCAGTTCTTC. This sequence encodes CASSFPPGTGGINEQFF.

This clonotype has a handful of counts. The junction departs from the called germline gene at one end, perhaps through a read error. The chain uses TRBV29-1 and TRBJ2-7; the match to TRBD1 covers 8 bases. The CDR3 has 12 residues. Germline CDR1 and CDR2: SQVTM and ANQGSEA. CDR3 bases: TGCAGCGTCCGACAGGGGTCCTCCGAGCAGTACTTC. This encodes CSVRQGSSEQYF.

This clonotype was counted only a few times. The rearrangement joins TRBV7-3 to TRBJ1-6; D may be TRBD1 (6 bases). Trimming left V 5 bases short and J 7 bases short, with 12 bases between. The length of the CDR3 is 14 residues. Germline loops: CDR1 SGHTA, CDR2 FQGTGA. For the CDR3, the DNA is TGTGCCAGCAGCGCGGGACATCCGAATTCACCCCTCCACTTT. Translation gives CASSAGHPNSPLHF.

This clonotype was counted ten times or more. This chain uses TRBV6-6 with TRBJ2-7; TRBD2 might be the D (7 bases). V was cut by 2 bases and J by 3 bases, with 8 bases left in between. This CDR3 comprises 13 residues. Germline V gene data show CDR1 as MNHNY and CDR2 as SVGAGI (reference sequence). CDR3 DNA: TGTGCCAGCAGTTACAGGGGGGGCTACGAGCAGTACTTC. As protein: CASSYRGGYEQYF.

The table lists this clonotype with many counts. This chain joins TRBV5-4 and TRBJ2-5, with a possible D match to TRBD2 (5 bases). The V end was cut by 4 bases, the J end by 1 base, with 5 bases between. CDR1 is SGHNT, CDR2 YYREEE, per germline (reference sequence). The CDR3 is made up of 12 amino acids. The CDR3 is CASSLAQETQYF. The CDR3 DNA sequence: TGTGCCAGCAGCCTAGCCCAAGAGACCCAGTACTTC.

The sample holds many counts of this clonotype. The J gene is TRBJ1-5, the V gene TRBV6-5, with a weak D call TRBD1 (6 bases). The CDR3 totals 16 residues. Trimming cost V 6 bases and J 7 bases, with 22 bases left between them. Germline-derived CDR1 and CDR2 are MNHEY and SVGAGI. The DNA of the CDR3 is TGTGCCAGCAGCGACAACCCCTCGGGGGGGGGCCAGCCCCAGCATTTT. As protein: CASSDNPSGGGQPQHF.

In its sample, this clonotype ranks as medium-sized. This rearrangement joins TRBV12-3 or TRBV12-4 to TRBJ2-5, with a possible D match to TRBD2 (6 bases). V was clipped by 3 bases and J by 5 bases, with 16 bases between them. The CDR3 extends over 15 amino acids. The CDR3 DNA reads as TGTGCCAGCAGTTTTTCGGGAGAAGAGTGGGAGACCCAGTACTTC. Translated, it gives CASSFSGEEWETQYF.

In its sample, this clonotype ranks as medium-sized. The CDR3, as DNA: TGTGCCAGCAGCTTAGGGACTAGCTCGAGCGAGACCCAGTACTTC. Protein sequence: CASSLGTSSSETQYF. V gene TRBV7-6 combines with J gene TRBJ2-5; TRBD2 agrees at 8 bases. Germline V gene data show CDR1 as SGHVS and CDR2 as FNYEAQ. The CDR3 has 15 residues. V shed 1 base and J 5 bases; nucleotides not matched to a gene: 6.

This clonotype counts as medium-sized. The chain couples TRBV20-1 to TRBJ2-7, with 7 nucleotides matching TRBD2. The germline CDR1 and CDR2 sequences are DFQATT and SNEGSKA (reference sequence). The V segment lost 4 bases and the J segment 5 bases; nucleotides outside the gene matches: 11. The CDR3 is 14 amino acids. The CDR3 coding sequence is TGCAGTGCTACCCTCCCTCGGGGGGTCCACGAGCAGTACTTC. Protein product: CSATLPRGVHEQYF.

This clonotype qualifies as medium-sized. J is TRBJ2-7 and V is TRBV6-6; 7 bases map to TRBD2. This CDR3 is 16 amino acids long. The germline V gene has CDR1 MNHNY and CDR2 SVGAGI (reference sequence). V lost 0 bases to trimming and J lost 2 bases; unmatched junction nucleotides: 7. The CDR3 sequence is CASSYSPWEGTYEQYF. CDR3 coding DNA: TGTGCCAGCAGTTACTCTCCGTGGGAGGGAACCTACGAGCAGTACTTC.

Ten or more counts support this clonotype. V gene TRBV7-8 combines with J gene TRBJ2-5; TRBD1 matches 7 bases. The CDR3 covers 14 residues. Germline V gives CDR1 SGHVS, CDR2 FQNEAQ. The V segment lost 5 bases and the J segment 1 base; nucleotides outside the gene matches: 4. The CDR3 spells CASSTHRGQETQYF. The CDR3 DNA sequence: TGTGCCAGCAGCACTCACAGGGGCCAAGAGACCCAGTACTTC. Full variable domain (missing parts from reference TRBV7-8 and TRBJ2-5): GAGVSQSPRYKVAKRGQDVALRCDPISGHVSLFWYQQALGQGPEFLTYFQNEAQLDKSGLPSDRFFAERPEGSVSTLKIQRTQQEDSAVYLCASSTHRGQETQYFGPGTRLLVL.